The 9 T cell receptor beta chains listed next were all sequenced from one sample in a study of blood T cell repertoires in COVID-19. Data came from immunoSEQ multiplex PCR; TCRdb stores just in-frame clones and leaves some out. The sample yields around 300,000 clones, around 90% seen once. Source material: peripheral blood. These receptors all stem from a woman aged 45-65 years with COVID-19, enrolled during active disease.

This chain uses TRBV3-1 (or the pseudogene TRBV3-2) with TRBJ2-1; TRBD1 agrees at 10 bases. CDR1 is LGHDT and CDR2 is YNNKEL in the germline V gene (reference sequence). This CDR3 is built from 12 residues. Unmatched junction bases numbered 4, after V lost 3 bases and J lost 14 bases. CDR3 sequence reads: CASSQGDRGKFF. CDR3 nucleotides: TGTGCCAGCAGCCAGGGGGACAGGGGAAAGTTCTTC.

CDR3 sequence (DNA): TGTGCCAGCAGTCCTCGACAGGGAACCTACGAGCAGTACTTC. Protein sequence: CASSPRQGTYEQYF. This sequence joins TRBV27 and TRBJ2-7, with TRBD1 identical over 7 bases. V lost 5 bases and J lost 2; bases outside the gene matches: 6. The CDR3 has 14 residues. The germline gives CDR1 MNHEY, CDR2 SMNVEV (reference sequence).

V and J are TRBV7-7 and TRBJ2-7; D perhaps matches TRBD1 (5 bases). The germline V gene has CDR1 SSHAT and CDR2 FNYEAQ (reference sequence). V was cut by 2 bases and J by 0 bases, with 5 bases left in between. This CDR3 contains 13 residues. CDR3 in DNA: TGTGCCAGCAGCTTAAGGGGCTCCTACGAGCAGTACTTC. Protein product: CASSLRGSYEQYF.

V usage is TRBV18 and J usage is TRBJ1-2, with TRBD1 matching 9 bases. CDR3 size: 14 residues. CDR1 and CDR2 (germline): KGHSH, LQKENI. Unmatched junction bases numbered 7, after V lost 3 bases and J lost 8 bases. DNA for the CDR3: TGTGCCAGCTCACCCCGGGACAGGGCGTCCGGCTACACCTTC. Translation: CASSPRDRASGYTF.

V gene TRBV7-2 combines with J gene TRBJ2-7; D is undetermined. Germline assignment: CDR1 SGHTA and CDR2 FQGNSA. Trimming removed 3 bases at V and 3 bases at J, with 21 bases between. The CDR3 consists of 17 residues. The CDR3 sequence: CASSFHGRIAGLYEQYF. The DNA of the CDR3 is TGTGCCAGCAGCTTTCATGGTAGGATCGCAGGCCTCTACGAGCAGTACTTC.

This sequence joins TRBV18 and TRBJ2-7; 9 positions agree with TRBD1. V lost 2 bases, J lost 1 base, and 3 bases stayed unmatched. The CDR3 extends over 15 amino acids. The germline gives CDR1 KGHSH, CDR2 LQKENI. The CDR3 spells CASSPGQGLSYEQYF. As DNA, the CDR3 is TGTGCCAGCTCACCAGGACAGGGGTTGTCCTACGAGCAGTACTTC.

The CDR3 loop is CASRSPRDSQGDEQFF. CDR3 DNA sequence: TGTGCCAGCAGATCCCCCCGGGACAGTCAAGGGGATGAGCAGTTCTTC. V and J are TRBV28 and TRBJ2-1; 7 bases align to TRBD1. In germline, CDR1 is MDHEN, CDR2 SYDVKM. Trimming cost V 6 bases and J 8 bases; bases outside gene matches: 16. The CDR3 spans 16 residues.

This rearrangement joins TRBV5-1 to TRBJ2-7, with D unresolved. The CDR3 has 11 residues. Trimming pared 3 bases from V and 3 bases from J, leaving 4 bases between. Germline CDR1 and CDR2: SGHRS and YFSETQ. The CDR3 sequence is CASSSYYEQYF. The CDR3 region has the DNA TGCGCCAGCAGCTCTTACTACGAGCAGTACTTC.

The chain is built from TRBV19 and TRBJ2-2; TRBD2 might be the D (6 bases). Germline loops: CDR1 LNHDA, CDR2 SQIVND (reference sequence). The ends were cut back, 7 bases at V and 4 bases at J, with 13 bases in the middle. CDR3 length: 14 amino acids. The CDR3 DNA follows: TGTGCCAGTATAGCGGCCCCGAGCACCGGGGAGCTGTTTTTT. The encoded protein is CASIAAPSTGELFF.